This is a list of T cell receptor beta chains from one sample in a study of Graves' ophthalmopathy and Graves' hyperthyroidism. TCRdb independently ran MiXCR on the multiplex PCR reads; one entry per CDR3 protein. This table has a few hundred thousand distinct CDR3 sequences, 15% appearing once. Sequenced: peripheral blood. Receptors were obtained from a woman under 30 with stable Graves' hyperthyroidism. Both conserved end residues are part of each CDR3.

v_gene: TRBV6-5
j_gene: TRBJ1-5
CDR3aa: CASRAVNQPQHF

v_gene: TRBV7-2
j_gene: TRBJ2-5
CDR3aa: CASSLRASGYGAETQYF

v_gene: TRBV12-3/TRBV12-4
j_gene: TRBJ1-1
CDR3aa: CASILRGQGPEAFF

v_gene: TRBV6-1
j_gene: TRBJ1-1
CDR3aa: CASSELGSDTEAFF

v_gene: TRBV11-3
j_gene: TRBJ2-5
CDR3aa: CASSSRQGAGETQYF

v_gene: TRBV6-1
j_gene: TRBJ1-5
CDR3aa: CASSDQGGLSNQPQHF

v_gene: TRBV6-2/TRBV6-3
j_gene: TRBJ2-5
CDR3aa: CASRIRGTLGTQYF

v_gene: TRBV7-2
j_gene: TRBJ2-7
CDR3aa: CASSLRLVREQYF

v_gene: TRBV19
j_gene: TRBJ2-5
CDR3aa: CASSKGLLETQYF

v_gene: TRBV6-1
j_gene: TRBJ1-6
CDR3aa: CASLPNLGYSPLHF

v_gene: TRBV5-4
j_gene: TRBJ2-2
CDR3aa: CASSWTSVGTGELFF

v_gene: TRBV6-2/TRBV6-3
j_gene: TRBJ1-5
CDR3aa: CASSRQGSNQPQHF

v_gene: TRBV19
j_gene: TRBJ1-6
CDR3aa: CASSALGQNNSPLHF

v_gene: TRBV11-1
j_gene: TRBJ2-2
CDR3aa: CASSQDRVGTGELFF

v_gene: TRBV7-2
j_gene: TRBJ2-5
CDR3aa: CASSLGFRETQYF

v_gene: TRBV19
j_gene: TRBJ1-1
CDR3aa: CASSGRTGGTEAFF

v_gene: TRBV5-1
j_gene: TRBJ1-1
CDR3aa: CASSDTGTLGTEAFF

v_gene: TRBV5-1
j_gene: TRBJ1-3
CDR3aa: CASSLDGISGNAIYF

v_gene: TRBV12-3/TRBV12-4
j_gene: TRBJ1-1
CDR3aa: CASRWGEMNTEAFF

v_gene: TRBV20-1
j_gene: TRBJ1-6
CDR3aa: CSASRVGGSNNSPLHF

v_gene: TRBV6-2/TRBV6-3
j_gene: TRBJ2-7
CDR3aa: CASSYSGLAAYEQYF

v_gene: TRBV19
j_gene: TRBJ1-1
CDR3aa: CPSSIVRGLGTADTEAFF

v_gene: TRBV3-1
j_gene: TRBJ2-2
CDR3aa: CATRDLNTRNTGELFF

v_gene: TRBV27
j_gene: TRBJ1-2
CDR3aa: CASSSGLYGYTF

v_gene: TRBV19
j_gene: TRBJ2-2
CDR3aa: CASISPGGRDNTGELFF

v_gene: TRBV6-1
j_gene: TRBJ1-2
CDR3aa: CASMSSFDYGYTF

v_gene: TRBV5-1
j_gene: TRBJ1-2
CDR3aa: CASSLAGATSLLYGYTF

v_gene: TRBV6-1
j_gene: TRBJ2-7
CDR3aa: CASQGVIYEQYF

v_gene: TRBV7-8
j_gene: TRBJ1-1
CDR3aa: CASSPRQGENTEAFF